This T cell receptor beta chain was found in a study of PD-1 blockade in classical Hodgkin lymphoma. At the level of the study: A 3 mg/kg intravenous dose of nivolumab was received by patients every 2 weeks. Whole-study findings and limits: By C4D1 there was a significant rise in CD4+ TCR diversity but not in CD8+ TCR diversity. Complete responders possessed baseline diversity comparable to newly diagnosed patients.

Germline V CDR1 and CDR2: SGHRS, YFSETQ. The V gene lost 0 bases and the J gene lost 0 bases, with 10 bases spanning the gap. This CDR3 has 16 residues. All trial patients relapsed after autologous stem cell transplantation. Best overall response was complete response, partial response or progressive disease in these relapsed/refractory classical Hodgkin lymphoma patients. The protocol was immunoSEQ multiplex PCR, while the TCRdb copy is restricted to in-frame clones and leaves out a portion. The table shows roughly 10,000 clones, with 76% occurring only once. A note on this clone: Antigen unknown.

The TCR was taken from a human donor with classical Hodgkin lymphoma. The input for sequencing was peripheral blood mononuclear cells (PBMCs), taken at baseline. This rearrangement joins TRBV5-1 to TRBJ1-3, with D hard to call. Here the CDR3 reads CASSLEAGLSGNTIYF. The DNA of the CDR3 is TGCGCCAGCAGCTTGGAGGCAGGCCTCTCTGGAAACACCATATATTTT. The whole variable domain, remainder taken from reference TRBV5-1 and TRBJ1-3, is KAGVTQTPRYLIKTRGQQVTLSCSPISGHRSVSWYQQTPGQGLQFLFEYFSETQRNKGNFPGRFSGRQFSNSRSEMNVSTLELGDSALYLCASSLEAGLSGNTIYFGEGSWLTVV.